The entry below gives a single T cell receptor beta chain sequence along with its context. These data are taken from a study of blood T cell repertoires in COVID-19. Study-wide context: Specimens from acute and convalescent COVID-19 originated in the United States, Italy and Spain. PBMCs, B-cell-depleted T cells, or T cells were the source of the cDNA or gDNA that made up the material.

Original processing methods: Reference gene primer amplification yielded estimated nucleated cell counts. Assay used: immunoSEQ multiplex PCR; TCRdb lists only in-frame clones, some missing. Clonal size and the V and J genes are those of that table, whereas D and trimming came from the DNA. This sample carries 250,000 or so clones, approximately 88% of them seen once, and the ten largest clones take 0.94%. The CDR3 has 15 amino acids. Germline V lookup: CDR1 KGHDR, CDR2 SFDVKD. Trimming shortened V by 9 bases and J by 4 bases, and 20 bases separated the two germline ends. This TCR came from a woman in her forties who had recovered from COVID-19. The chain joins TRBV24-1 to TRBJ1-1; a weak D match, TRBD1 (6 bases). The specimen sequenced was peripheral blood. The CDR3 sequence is CATSSSGDLGTEAFF. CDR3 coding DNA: TGTGCCACCTCGAGTTCAGGGGATTTGGGCACTGAAGCTTTCTTT.